This TCR beta chain was sequenced in a study of cytomegalovirus exposure and HLA in healthy donors. V dropped 2 bases and J dropped 6 bases, with 11 bases sitting between them. Germline-derived CDR1 and CDR2 are MGHRA and YSYEKL. There are 14 residues in the CDR3. PCR amplification relied on 60 Vbeta primers (plus 13 Jbeta primers). Profiled with immunoSEQ multiplex PCR; TCRdb holds only in-frame clones, not every one. This table has about 200,000 clones, around 88% appearing once. The sequenced sample was PBMCs. V gene TRBV4-1 combines with J gene TRBJ2-1; D might be TRBD1 (5 bases). This sequence originates from a woman in her thirties in good health and CMV-seronegative. In DNA, the CDR3 is TGCGCCAGCAGCCAAAAACAGGTACGCAATGAGCAGTTCTTC. This codes for CASSQKQVRNEQFF.